This T cell receptor beta chain originates from a study of control samples from healthy donors and cancer patients. Assay: immunoSEQ multiplex PCR; the TCRdb copy retains only in-frame clones and omits some. The sample holds 150,000 to 200,000 clones, 91% seen once. This CDR3 has 15 amino acids. CDR1 is SNHLY, CDR2 FYNNEI, per germline. Trimming took off 2 bases at V and 0 bases at J, with 10 bases between the two ends. Sequencing was done on a sample of blood. V and J are TRBV2 and TRBJ1-1; D is undetermined. The source is a woman younger than 45 in good health. The CDR3 region has the DNA TGTGCCAGCAGTGAAAGCACGGGGATGAACACTGAAGCTTTCTTT. Amino acids: CASSESTGMNTEAFF.